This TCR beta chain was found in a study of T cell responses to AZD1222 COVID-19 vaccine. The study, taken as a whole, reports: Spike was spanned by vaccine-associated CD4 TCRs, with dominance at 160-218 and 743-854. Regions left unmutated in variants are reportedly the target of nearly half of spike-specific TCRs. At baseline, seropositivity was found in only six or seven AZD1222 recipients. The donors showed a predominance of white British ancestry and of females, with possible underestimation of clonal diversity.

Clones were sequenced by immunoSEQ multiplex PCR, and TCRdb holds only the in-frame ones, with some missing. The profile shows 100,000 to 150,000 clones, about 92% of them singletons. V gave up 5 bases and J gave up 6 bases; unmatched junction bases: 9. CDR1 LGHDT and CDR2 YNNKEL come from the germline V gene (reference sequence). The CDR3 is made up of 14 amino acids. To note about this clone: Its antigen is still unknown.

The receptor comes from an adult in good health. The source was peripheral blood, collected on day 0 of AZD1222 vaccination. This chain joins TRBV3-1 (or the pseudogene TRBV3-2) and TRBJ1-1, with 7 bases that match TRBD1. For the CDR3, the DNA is TGTGCCAGCAGCGCTCCGGCTAGGGGGCCTGAAGCTTTCTTT. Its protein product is CASSAPARGPEAFF.